This record covers a single T cell receptor (beta chain). The data stem from a study of blood T cell repertoires in COVID-19. Per the germline V gene, CDR1 is KGHDR and CDR2 is SFDVKD. The length of the CDR3 is 17 residues. The ends were cut back, 2 bases at V and 4 bases at J, with 14 bases in the middle. Generated by immunoSEQ multiplex PCR, the TCRdb table keeps only in-frame clones and is missing some. The top ten clones hold about 4% of a sample with more than 300,000 clones, 70% to 90% of them seen once. The rearrangement joins TRBV24-1 to TRBJ2-6; D is unresolved. This TCR was sampled from a man in his thirties or forties who had recovered from COVID-19. Source material: PBMCs or T cells enriched from blood (not recorded which). The CDR3 DNA follows: TGTGCCACCAGTGATTGGGCCGTTTCTGGAGGGGCCAACGTCCTGACTTTC. Encoded protein: CATSDWAVSGGANVLTF.